Listed here are 21 T cell receptor beta chains from one sample, sequenced in a study of response to subunit inactivated influenza vaccine. A single record per CDR3 protein comes from TCRdb applying MiXCR to the RT-PCR reads. The repertoire holds about 540,000 distinct CDR3 sequences, with under 30% as singletons. The data also belong to a second study, concerning T cells expressing NK-cell markers. From that report: 5'RACE template switching with UMIs produced the TCR beta cDNA.

The sample in question was CD4+ T cells sorted from PBMCs, obtained approximately 13 days after vaccination. The source of these receptors is a man over 45 who received an inactivated influenza vaccine.

The genes are TRBV6-2 or TRBV6-3 and TRBJ2-7; the D is unclear. From germline, CDR1 is MNHEY and CDR2 SVGEGT. The CDR3 sequence is 13 residues long. The germline V and J ends were trimmed by 3 bases and 3 bases, with 9 bases remaining between them. The CDR3 reads CASSYRRNYEQYF. In DNA, the CDR3 is TGTGCCAGCAGTTATCGAAGGAACTACGAGCAGTACTTC.

This clonotype was detected only a few times. The chain combines TRBV5-1 with TRBJ2-5; D not certain. Germline values: CDR1 SGHRS, CDR2 YFSETQ. V was clipped by 3 bases and J by 1 base, with 4 bases between them. The CDR3 consists of 12 residues. The CDR3: CASSSPQETQYF. CDR3 in DNA: TGCGCCAGCAGCTCACCCCAAGAGACCCAGTACTTC. The complete variable domain, with remaining parts taken from reference TRBV5-1 and TRBJ2-5, reads KAGVTQTPRYLIKTRGQQVTLSCSPISGHRSVSWYQQTPGQGLQFLFEYFSETQRNKGNFPGRFSGRQFSNSRSEMNVSTLELGDSALYLCASSSPQETQYFGPGTRLLVL.

The V gene is TRBV3-1, the J gene TRBJ2-7; weak D call: TRBD1 (6 bases). Germline CDR1 and CDR2: LGHDT and YNNKEL (reference sequence). The CDR3 is 16 residues long. The V and J ends lost 0 bases and 3 bases respectively, with 15 bases between them. The CDR3 here is CASSQEGTLGFYEQYF. The CDR3 nucleotides are TGTGCCAGCAGCCAAGAGGGGACACTTGGATTCTACGAGCAGTACTTC.

This clonotype was recorded only once. V usage is TRBV5-5 and J usage is TRBJ2-3; 7 nucleotides align to TRBD2. CDR1 and CDR2 (germline): SGHKS, YYEKEE (reference sequence). The CDR3 contains 14 residues. The J segment lost 2 bases and the V segment lost 6 bases, leaving 6 bases of the junction unmatched. The CDR3 bases are TGTGCCAGCATCTCTAGCGGCTTCACAGATACGCAGTATTTT. This translates into CASISSGFTDTQYF.

This clonotype was detected only a few times. V gene TRBV5-1 combines with J gene TRBJ2-2; TRBD1 or TRBD2 may be the D gene (5 bases each). The CDR3 runs 16 residues. Germline loops: CDR1 SGHRS, CDR2 YFSETQ. V was clipped by 3 bases and J by 2 bases, with 14 bases between them. The CDR3 DNA sequence: TGCGCCAGCAGCTCCTTCATAGGGACCAACACCGGGGAGCTGTTTTTT. It yields the protein CASSSFIGTNTGELFF.

This clonotype was counted only a few times. The chain recombines TRBV5-1 with TRBJ2-1, with TRBD2 matching 10 bases. Trimming took 3 bases from V and 0 from J; bases not matched to a gene: 6. The germline gives CDR1 SGHRS, CDR2 YFSETQ. The CDR3 is made up of 17 amino acids. The chain's CDR3 is CASSSTSGASSYNEQFF. In nucleotides, the CDR3 is TGCGCCAGCAGCTCTACTAGCGGGGCTAGCTCCTACAATGAGCAGTTCTTC.

This clonotype was recorded a few times. The chain couples TRBV20-1 to TRBJ2-1; 16 nucleotides agree with TRBD2. This CDR3 has 17 amino acids. The J segment lost 3 bases and the V segment lost 2 bases, leaving 4 bases of the junction unmatched. Per the germline V gene, CDR1 is DFQATT and CDR2 is SNEGSKA (reference sequence). The CDR3 loop is CSARTGLAGGFYNEQFF. In nucleotides, the CDR3 is TGCAGTGCTAGAACGGGACTAGCGGGGGGGTTCTACAATGAGCAGTTCTTC.

The V gene is TRBV5-1, the J gene TRBJ2-5; maybe TRBD1 (5 bases). Trimming removed 0 bases at V and 2 bases at J, with 17 bases between. Germline CDR1 SGHRS, CDR2 YFSETQ. CDR3 size: 17 residues. The CDR3 DNA follows: TGCGCCAGCAGCTTGGGATATCAGGGCGGTGAGCAAGAGACCCAGTACTTC. It encodes CASSLGYQGGEQETQYF.

This clonotype was picked up many times. The chain is built from TRBV5-1 and TRBJ2-1; TRBD1 aligns across 8 bases. Trimming took 4 bases from V and 3 from J; bases not matched to a gene: 6. CDR3 length equals 15 residues. Germline CDR1 and CDR2: SGHRS and YFSETQ. CDR3 sequence reads: CASSPGQVDYNEQFF. The DNA for the CDR3 is TGCGCCAGCAGCCCGGGACAGGTTGACTACAATGAGCAGTTCTTC.

This clonotype was counted between two and nine times. The rearrangement links TRBV12-3 or TRBV12-4 to TRBJ1-5; 8 bases are a match to TRBD1. There are 14 residues in the CDR3. Trimming cost V 3 bases and J 7 bases; bases outside gene matches: 5. CDR3: CASSFAGGRQPQHF. DNA of the CDR3: TGTGCCAGCAGTTTCGCAGGGGGCAGGCAGCCCCAGCATTTT.

This clonotype came up a few times. The chain has TRBV27 and TRBJ1-1; 8 bases are shared with TRBD1. Germline-derived CDR1 and CDR2 are MNHEY and SMNVEV (reference sequence). The ends lost 5 bases at V and 0 bases at J; junction bases unmatched: 11. This CDR3 comprises 17 residues. The CDR3 reads CASSAWTGSWVNTEAFF. CDR3 sequence (DNA): TGTGCCAGCAGTGCCTGGACAGGGTCCTGGGTGAACACTGAAGCTTTCTTT.

The genes are TRBV4-3 and TRBJ2-2, with a possible D match to TRBD1 (5 bases). The CDR3 totals 14 residues. CDR1 is LGHNA, CDR2 YSLEER, per germline. V was trimmed by 6 bases and J by 4 bases, leaving 12 bases between them. CDR3 coding DNA: TGCGCCAGCAGTCAGGGAAGGGTCACCGGGGAGCTGTTTTTT. Residues: CASSQGRVTGELFF.

The genes are TRBV28 and TRBJ2-7; D tentatively fits TRBD1 or TRBD2 (5 bases each). V gave up 6 bases and J gave up 0 bases, with 18 bases separating them. The CDR3 covers 16 residues. In germline, CDR1 is MDHEN, CDR2 SYDVKM. Here the CDR3 DNA reads TGTGCCAGCAGCCCCCTCCTGGGGACGAGCTCCTACGAGCAGTACTTC. Translated: CASSPLLGTSSYEQYF.

This clonotype was found many times. V usage is TRBV7-9 and J usage is TRBJ2-1; D not resolved. The CDR3 has 11 residues. V gave up 2 bases and J gave up 8 bases, with 4 bases separating them. CDR1 and CDR2 (germline): SEHNR, FQNEAQ (reference sequence). This chain's CDR3 is CASSLMDEQFF. The CDR3 DNA sequence: TGTGCCAGCAGCTTAATGGATGAGCAGTTCTTC.

The chain carries TRBV28 and TRBJ2-2; TRBD1 matches at 7 bases. This CDR3 is 13 amino acids long. Per germline, CDR1 MDHEN and CDR2 SYDVKM. After removal of 9 bases from V and 2 bases from J, the junction contained 3 bases not matched to a gene. CDR3 bases: TGTGCCAGTACAGGGGTAAACACCGGGGAGCTGTTTTTT. As protein: CASTGVNTGELFF.

J is TRBJ1-5 and V is TRBV4-2; D is possibly TRBD1 (5 bases). This CDR3 region has 14 residues. Germline CDR1 reads LGHNA; CDR2 reads YNFKEQ. Deletions cut 0 bases from V and 7 bases from J, with 10 bases between. The CDR3 is CASSQESGSQPQHF. Here the CDR3 DNA reads TGTGCCAGCAGCCAAGAATCAGGGAGCCAGCCCCAGCATTTT.

Points on this clonotype: In this CDR3 the conserved last residue, phenylalanine or tryptophan, is missing, so a read error is likely. This chain links TRBV29-1 with TRBJ2-1; 9 bases match TRBD2. Unmatched junction bases numbered 15, after V lost 4 bases and J lost 5 bases. CDR1 and CDR2 from the germline V gene are SQVTM and ANQGSEA. The CDR3 consists of 17 residues. In nucleotides, the CDR3 is TGCAGCGTTGGATTCGGCGGGGGGGCGATACAAAACAATGAGCAGTTCCTC. Protein: CSVGFGGGAIQNNEQFL.

J is TRBJ2-5 and V is TRBV7-2; D remains ambiguous. Germline assignment: CDR1 SGHTA and CDR2 FQGNSA. V shed 5 bases and J shed 4 bases, with 20 bases lying between them. There are 16 residues in the CDR3. CDR3 in DNA: TGTGCCAGCAGCAGAATGAGGAATCCGGGCGGAGAGACCCAGTACTTC. It yields the protein CASSRMRNPGGETQYF.

This clonotype was detected only once. The chain uses TRBV20-1 and TRBJ2-3; D is perhaps TRBD1 or TRBD2 (6 bases each). V lost 4 bases and J lost 0, with 14 bases in between. Germline values: CDR1 DFQATT, CDR2 SNEGSKA (reference sequence). CDR3 size: 15 residues. The CDR3 DNA reads TGCAGTGCTATCACCCGGGGGCCTAGCACAGATACGCAGTATTTT. This translates into CSAITRGPSTDTQYF.

CDR3 DNA: TGTGCCAGCAGCCCGTTCAAACCAAGCGGGGTGCAGTTCTTC. As protein: CASSPFKPSGVQFF. V is TRBV7-2 and J is TRBJ2-1; 7 nucleotides align to TRBD2. The CDR3 sequence is 14 residues long. Germline CDR1 SGHTA, CDR2 FQGNSA. The V gene end was trimmed by 5 bases and the J gene end by 12 bases; junction bases not matched to a gene: 13. Full variable domain (remainder filled in from reference TRBV7-2 and TRBJ2-1): GAGVSQSPSNKVTEKGKDVELRCDPISGHTALYWYRQSLGQGLEFLIYFQGNSAPDKSGLPSDRFSAERTGGSVSTLTIQRTQQEDSAVYLCASSPFKPSGVQFFGPGTRLTVL.

The CDR3 spells CASSLRLAGGGEQFF. The CDR3 coding sequence is TGTGCCAGCAGCTTAAGACTAGCGGGAGGGGGTGAGCAGTTCTTC. The chain recombines TRBV7-2 with TRBJ2-1; 14 bases line up with TRBD2. J gave up 9 bases and V 2 bases, and 3 bases lay outside the gene matches. Germline V gene lookup returns CDR1 SGHTA and CDR2 FQGNSA. The CDR3 is made up of 15 amino acids.